Below, 9 T cell receptor beta chains from the same sample are listed, as sequenced in a study of cytotoxic CD8 clonotypes in ibrutinib-treated CLL. The protocol was immunoSEQ multiplex PCR, while the TCRdb copy is restricted to in-frame clones and leaves out a portion. The repertoire consists of over 95,000 clones, with 58% occurring once and the leading ten covering 30% to 45%. The sequencing here drew on PBMCs, taken after 24 months of ibrutinib treatment. The source is a human donor with chronic lymphocytic leukemia.

J is TRBJ1-1 and V is TRBV5-1; 7 positions agree with TRBD1. Losses at the gene ends were 3 bases for V and 1 base for J; bases not matched to a gene: 3. Germline-derived CDR1 and CDR2 are SGHRS and YFSETQ. This CDR3 spans 14 amino acids. The CDR3 sequence: CASSYGTANTEAFF. In nucleotides, the CDR3 is TGCGCCAGCAGCTACGGGACAGCGAACACTGAAGCTTTCTTT.

The V and J genes are TRBV4-3 and TRBJ1-6, with D possibly being TRBD1 (6 bases). CDR1 is LGHNA and CDR2 is YSLEER in the germline V gene. V was clipped by 2 bases and J by 10 bases, with 12 bases between them. This CDR3 is built from 14 residues. The CDR3 DNA is TGCGCCAGCAGCCAATACGCACAGGGCTCACCCCTCCACTTT. Translation gives CASSQYAQGSPLHF.

The chain links TRBV6-4 to TRBJ2-2; D is undetermined. The CDR3 runs 14 residues. Germline V lookup: CDR1 MRHNA, CDR2 SNTAGT. V gave up 4 bases and J gave up 3 bases, with 9 bases separating them. CDR3 region: CASSGAGHTGELFF. CDR3 nucleotide sequence: TGTGCCAGCAGTGGCGCTGGTCACACCGGGGAGCTGTTTTTT.

A word on this clone: Other nucleotide sequences from this sample produce the same CDR3. This chain connects TRBV2 to TRBJ2-6; 12 nucleotides match TRBD2. CDR3 length: 18 residues. J lost 3 bases, V lost 7 bases, and 10 bases had no gene match. Per the germline V gene, CDR1 is SNHLY and CDR2 is FYNNEI. CDR3 sequence: CASTRRASGGDGANVLTF. In DNA form, the CDR3 reads TGTGCCAGCACCCGAAGGGCTAGCGGGGGGGATGGGGCCAACGTCCTGACTTTC.

The J gene is TRBJ2-7, the V gene TRBV25-1; D could derive from TRBD1 or TRBD2 (5 bases each). The CDR3 contains 15 residues. Germline CDR1 MGHDK, CDR2 SYGVNS. V lost 3 bases and J lost 7, with 19 bases in between. DNA for the CDR3: TGTGCCAGCAGTGACGGGACGCATGGGCTCGGGGAGCAGTACTTC. This translates into CASSDGTHGLGEQYF.

This chain uses TRBV30 with TRBJ1-5; D ambiguous. The germline V and J ends were trimmed by 1 base and 2 bases, with 12 bases remaining between them. Germline CDR1 reads GTSNPN; CDR2 reads SVGIG (reference sequence). The CDR3 is 15 amino acids. The CDR3 spells CAWSAGETRNQPQHF. CDR3 in DNA: TGTGCCTGGAGTGCCGGGGAGACTCGCAATCAGCCCCAGCATTTT.

The chain is built from TRBV9 and TRBJ1-2; D is undetermined. The CDR3 totals 16 residues. Germline-derived CDR1 and CDR2 are SGDLS and YYNGEE. V was trimmed by 4 bases and J by 8 bases, leaving 24 bases between them. In DNA, the CDR3 is TGTGCCAGCAGCCTTAGCTGGGATTCGATGCATTCGGGCTACACCTTC. It codes for CASSLSWDSMHSGYTF.

The chain carries TRBV4-2 and TRBJ1-5; D is unclear. The V gene's germline CDR1 is LGHNA and CDR2 YNFKEQ. This CDR3 has 13 residues. V lost 0 bases, J lost 7 bases, and 7 bases lay in between. The CDR3 reads CASSQDLGQPQHF. Written as DNA, the CDR3 is TGTGCCAGCAGCCAAGATCTGGGACAGCCCCAGCATTTT.

The sample holds a few counts of this clone. This chain connects TRBV28 to TRBJ2-1; 7 bases line up with TRBD1. CDR3 size: 13 residues. The ends lost 8 bases at V and 10 bases at J; junction bases unmatched: 11. Germline loops: CDR1 MDHEN, CDR2 SYDVKM. CDR3 in DNA: TGTGCCAGCGGGACAGCCTCAGGTAGGGAGCAGTTCTTC. Translation: CASGTASGREQFF.